This T cell receptor (beta chain) originates from a study of T cells in Graves' hyperthyroidism and ophthalmopathy. This clonotype was recorded at least ten times. Out of 8.5 to 10 ml of fresh peripheral blood came the PBMCs. Amplified TCR beta CDR3 regions came from RNA transcripts. TCR CDR3 underwent first-round RT-PCR with the HTBI primer set. One entry per CDR3 protein results from TCRdb running MiXCR on the multiplex PCR reads. Here the sample spans around 500,000 distinct CDR3 sequences, about 15% being singletons. Sequenced sample: blood. This sequence was found in a woman in her 30s with Graves' ophthalmopathy.

In nucleotides, the CDR3 is TGTGCCAGCAGACTCACAGGGGGCAACACAGATACGCAGTATTTT. This codes for CASRLTGGNTDTQYF. J is TRBJ2-3 and V is TRBV5-8, with TRBD1 matching 9 bases. The V and J ends lost 5 bases and 2 bases, in that order; junction bases with no gene match: 6. The CDR3 totals 15 residues. Germline-derived CDR1 and CDR2 are SGHTS and YDEGEE.